This T cell receptor beta chain was captured by sequencing in a study of long-term antiretroviral therapy in people with HIV (dated by TCRdb to 2021 to 2024). Context from the whole study: The earliest samples were collected roughly a decade before the 2015 WHO recommendation for immediate ART, at a time when ART was usually postponed until CD4 counts fell. A retrospective serial study tested whether ART initiation and durable HIV suppression were associated with changes in peripheral blood TRB repertoire composition and diversity. About 40% of the roughly 30 participants with HIV were female. No cross-contamination during QIAcube processing turned up in test extractions that ran a monoclonal T-cell line alongside 30 to 35 polyclonal samples. The cohort contributed fewer than 200 cryopreserved PBMC samples from about 31 adults with confirmed HIV infection, collected serially over a mean of around 6 years (range 1-12). Overall study outcomes, separate from this receptor: Owing to limited PBMC availability, only the TCR beta chain was sequenced, without alpha chain pairing. CDR3 length ranges in HIV repertoires were narrower than in controls, and network structure suggested an antigen-experienced repertoire with only a slight naive shift after ART. The repertoire was dominated across all time points by expanded TRB clones identified before ART initiation, although this dominance was seen to fluctuate and to decrease in many PLHIV after ART. ART initiation was associated with a significant increase in TRB diversity, but diversity stayed significantly below transplant donor controls even after long-term ART. Samples dated from the mid-2000s to the late 2010s, and the ART regimens used may be less effective than current ones. Because cell numbers in pre-ART samples were limited, unsorted PBMC were profiled instead of sorted CD4+ and CD8+ T cells. Inferences about post-ART repertoire changes were limited because no data were available on ART adherence, viral resistance or therapy changes.

Participants were included only if at least one PBMC sample before ART initiation and at least two post-ART samples were available. All participants with HIV were treated in the United States of America. Before DNA extraction, cryopreserved samples of 1-10 million PBMC were thawed and then washed. At the time of the earliest PBMC sample for each participant with HIV, ages ranged from about 23 to 60 years. Each participant contributed PBMC samples from 1-4 timepoints before ART initiation and 2-8 timepoints after ART initiation, with a median of 7 samples. For every participant, serial HIV viral load, CD4+ T-cell count, ART history and demographic data were obtained. Genomic DNA was extracted from unsorted PBMC with a Qiagen kit on a QIAcube, processed in batches of 12 samples. The immunoSEQ hsTCRB v3.0 assay was used at survey level resolution for TRB variable region sequencing. TRB sequencing targeted a depth of about 40,000-50,000 T-cell genomes per sample. TRB libraries were pooled and sequenced on an Illumina MiSeq using a v3 150-cycle kit. The paper's processing steps were these. Repertoire analysis ran in R within a reproducible Nextflow workflow covering QC, data transformation and analysis. Custom analyses were implemented in LymphoSeq2, an R package for AIRR-Seq data exploration. After excluding a handful of samples that yielded fewer than 5000 total TRB sequences, fewer than 200 HIV repertoires remained for analysis. Among the roughly 200 retained HIV repertoires, some 59 were collected before ART initiation and roughly 130 after ART initiation. Repertoires were downsampled to 5000 TRB nucleotide sequences, and summary statistics were averaged over 100 downsampling iterations. The analysis kept only TRB sequences whose CDR3 regions were at least seven amino acids long. A Shannon entropy-derived clonality score and the Gini coefficient were used to measure diversity. Repertoire networks linked the top 5000 CDR3 amino acid sequences whenever two sequences differed by an edit distance of one. For TRB CDR3 amino acid sequences, GLIPH2 was used to predict antigen specificity groups and MHC restriction. CDR3 amino acid sequences were matched against VDJdb and McPAS-TCR to flag known CMV, EBV, HIV or tissue antigen associations. Pre-ART, post-ART and control groups were compared with Wilcoxon signed-rank tests and Holm-Bonferroni correction. Imported from immuneACCESS, the table was reduced by TCRdb to in-frame sequences with V and J called. These copies leave out some clones; in studies compared against another copy, an unresolved V gene accounts for under half, and the cause of the remainder is not known. V and J calls and clone size are given by that table; D and trimming were obtained from the DNA. In this sample the table shows tens of thousands of clones, roughly 84% of which occur a single time. About 9% of the sample rests with the top ten.

Including the terminal cysteine and phenylalanine, the CDR3 comprises 13 residues. Of the read, only the CDR3 DNA is kept; its 39 bases are in frame from base 1. The junction shows trimming of 7 bases on V and 10 bases on J, plus 19 bases between the germline ends. From the germline V gene, CDR1 is SGHDN and CDR2 is FVKESK. Notes on this clone: The specificity of this receptor is unknown. No qualities accompany the bases; no much larger clone lies one base away.

The starting material was unsorted PBMCs, obtained 0.2 years before starting antiretroviral therapy. The receptor was isolated from a man aged 18 to 30 with HIV. Here the chain combines TRBV14 and TRBJ1-2; the D gene is perhaps TRBD1, on 6 matching bases. The CDR3 region: CASMPLNREDYTF. The base sequence is TGTGCCAGCATGCCCCTGAACAGGGAGGACTACACCTTC.